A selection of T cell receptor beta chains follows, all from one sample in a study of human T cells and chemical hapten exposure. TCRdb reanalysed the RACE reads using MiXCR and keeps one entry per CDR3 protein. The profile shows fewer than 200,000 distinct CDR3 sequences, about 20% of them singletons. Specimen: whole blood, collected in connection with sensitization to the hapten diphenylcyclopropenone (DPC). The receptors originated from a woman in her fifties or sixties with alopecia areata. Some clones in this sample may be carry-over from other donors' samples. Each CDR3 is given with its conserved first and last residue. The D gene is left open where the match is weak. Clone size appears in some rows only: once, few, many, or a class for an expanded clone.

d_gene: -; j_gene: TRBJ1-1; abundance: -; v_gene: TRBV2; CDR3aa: CASTPARRNTEAFF; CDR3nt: TGTGCCAGCACCCCGGCGCGGAGGAACACTGAAGCTTTCTTT
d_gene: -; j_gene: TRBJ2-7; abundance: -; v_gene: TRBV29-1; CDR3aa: CSVGAKTTTYEQYF; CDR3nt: TGCAGCGTTGGCGCGAAAACTACCACCTACGAGCAGTACTTC
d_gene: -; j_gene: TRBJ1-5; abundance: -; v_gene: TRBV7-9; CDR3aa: CASSFYNQPQHF; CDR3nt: TGTGCCAGCAGCTTCTACAATCAGCCCCAGCATTTT
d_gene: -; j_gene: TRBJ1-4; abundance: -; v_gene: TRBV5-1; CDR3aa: CASRPMETNEKLFF; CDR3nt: TGCGCCAGCAGGCCCATGGAAACTAATGAAAAACTGTTTTTT
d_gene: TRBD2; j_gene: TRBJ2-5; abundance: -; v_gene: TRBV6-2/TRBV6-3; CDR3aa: CASRPGTSGLAQYF; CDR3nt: TGTGCCAGCAGGCCCGGGACTAGCGGGTTGGCTCAGTACTTC
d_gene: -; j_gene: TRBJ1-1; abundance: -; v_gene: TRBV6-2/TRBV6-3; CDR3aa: CASSYSRTGNTEAFF; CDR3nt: TGTGCCAGCAGTTACTCGAGGACGGGGAACACTGAAGCTTTCTTT
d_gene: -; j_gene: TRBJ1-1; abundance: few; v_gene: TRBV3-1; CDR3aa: CASSPRGMNTEAFF; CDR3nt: TGTGCCAGCAGCCCCCGGGGCATGAACACTGAAGCTTTCTTT
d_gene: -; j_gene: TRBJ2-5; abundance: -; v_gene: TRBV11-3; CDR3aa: CASSFWPDGTQETQYF; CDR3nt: TGTGCCAGCAGCTTCTGGCCGGACGGAACTCAAGAGACCCAGTACTTC
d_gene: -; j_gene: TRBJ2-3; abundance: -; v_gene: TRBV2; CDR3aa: CASSPALGTDTQYF; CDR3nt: TGTGCCAGCTCCCCAGCTTTGGGCACAGATACGCAGTATTTT
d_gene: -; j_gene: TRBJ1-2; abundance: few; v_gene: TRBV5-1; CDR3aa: CASSFLRGANYGYTF; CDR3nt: TGCGCCAGCAGCTTTCTTAGAGGGGCTAACTATGGCTACACCTTC
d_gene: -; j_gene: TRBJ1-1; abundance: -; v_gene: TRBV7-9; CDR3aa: CASSLALGGGGTEAFF; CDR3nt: TGTGCCAGCAGCTTAGCGTTGGGGGGCGGGGGCACTGAAGCTTTCTTT
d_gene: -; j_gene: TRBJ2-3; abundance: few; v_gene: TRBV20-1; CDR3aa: CKTEFQDTQYF; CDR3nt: TGCAAGACGGAGTTTCAAGATACGCAGTATTTT
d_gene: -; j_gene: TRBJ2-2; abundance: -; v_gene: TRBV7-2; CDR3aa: CASSLMRLTGELFF; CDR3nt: TGTGCCAGCAGCTTAATGAGGCTGACCGGGGAGCTGTTTTTT
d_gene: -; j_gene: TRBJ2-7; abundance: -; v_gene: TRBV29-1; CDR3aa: CSVGGTTGYEQYF; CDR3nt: TGCAGCGTTGGAGGGACCACTGGCTACGAGCAGTACTTC
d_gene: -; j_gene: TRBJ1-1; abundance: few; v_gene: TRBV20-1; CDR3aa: CSARDQLTEAFF; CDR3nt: TGCAGTGCTAGAGATCAGCTGACTGAAGCTTTCTTT
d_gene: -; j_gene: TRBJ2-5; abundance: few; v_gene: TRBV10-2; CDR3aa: CASSEWGGGSQETQYF; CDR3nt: TGCGCCAGCAGTGAGTGGGGAGGGGGGTCGCAAGAGACCCAGTACTTC
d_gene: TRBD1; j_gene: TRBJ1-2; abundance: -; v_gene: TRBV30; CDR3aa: CAWDRDGYTF; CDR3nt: TGTGCCTGGGACAGGGATGGCTACACCTTC
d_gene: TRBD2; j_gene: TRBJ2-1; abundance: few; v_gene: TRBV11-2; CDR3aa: CASSSTLAGEQFF; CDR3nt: TGTGCCAGCAGCTCGACTCTAGCGGGTGAGCAGTTCTTC
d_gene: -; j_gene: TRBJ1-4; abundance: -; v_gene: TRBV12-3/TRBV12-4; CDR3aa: CASNIGVGELFF; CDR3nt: TGTGCCAGCAACATAGGAGTAGGGGAACTGTTTTTT
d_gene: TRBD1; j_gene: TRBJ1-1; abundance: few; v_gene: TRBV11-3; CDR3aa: CASSSGQGGSTEAFF; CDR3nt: TGTGCCAGCAGCTCCGGACAGGGGGGGAGCACTGAAGCTTTCTTT
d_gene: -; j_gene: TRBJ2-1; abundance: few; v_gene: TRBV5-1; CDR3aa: CASSFHNNEQFF; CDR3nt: TGCGCCAGCAGCTTTCACAACAATGAGCAGTTCTTC
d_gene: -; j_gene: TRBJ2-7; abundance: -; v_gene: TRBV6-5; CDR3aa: CASSEDRASYEQYF; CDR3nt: TGTGCCAGCAGTGAGGACAGAGCATCTTACGAGCAGTACTTC
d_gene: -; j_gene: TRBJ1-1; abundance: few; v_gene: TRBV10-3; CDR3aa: CAAGRGLNTEAFF; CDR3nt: TGTGCCGCGGGAAGGGGCTTGAACACTGAAGCTTTCTTT
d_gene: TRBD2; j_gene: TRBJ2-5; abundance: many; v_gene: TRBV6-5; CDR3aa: CASSYSTSGRETQYF; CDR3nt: TGTGCCAGCAGTTACTCGACTAGCGGGAGAGAGACCCAGTACTTC
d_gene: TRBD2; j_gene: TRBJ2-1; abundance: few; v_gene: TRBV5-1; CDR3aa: CASSIGLAGYSSYNEQFF; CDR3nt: TGCGCCAGCAGCATAGGACTAGCGGGCTACAGCTCCTACAATGAGCAGTTCTTC
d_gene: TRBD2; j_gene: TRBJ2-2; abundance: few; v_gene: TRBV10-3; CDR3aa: CAISDREGAGELFF; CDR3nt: TGTGCCATCAGTGACCGGGAGGGAGCCGGGGAGCTGTTTTTT
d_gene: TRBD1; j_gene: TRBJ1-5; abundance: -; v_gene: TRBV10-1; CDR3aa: CAGRDRVQPQHF; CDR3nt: TGCGCCGGCCGGGACAGGGTTCAGCCCCAGCATTTT
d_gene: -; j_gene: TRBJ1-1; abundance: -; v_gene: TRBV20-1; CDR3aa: CSARGLLGAGTEAFF; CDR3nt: TGCAGTGCTAGAGGTCTACTGGGGGCGGGGACTGAAGCTTTCTTT
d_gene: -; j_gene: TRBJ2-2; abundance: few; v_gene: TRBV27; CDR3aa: CASSFYSGTGELFF; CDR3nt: TGTGCCAGCAGTTTTTACAGCGGCACCGGGGAGCTGTTTTTT
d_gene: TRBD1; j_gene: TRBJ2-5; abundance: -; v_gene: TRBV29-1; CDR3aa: CSARSTGGKETQYF; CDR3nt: TGCAGCGCGAGGTCGACAGGGGGCAAGGAGACCCAGTACTTC
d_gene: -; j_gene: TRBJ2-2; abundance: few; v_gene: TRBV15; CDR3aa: CATSRVVGGGTGELFF; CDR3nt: TGTGCCACCAGCAGAGTGGTGGGAGGGGGCACCGGGGAGCTGTTTTTT
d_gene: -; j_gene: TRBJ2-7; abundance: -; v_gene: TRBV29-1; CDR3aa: CSVEGGTPDYYEQYF; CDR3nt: TGCAGCGTTGAGGGGGGGACACCAGATTACTACGAGCAGTACTTC